What follows are 15 T cell receptor beta chains derived from one specimen sequenced in a study of shared clonotypes between healthy human individuals. Profiled with immunoSEQ multiplex PCR; TCRdb holds only in-frame clones, not every one. The profile shows more than 1,200,000 clones, approximately 98.5% of them singletons. Sample: naive CD4+ T cells sorted from blood. Described subset: CD45RA+ positively selected. These receptors originate from a young man in good health.

This clone has a single count. Other DNA sequences in the sample encode the same CDR3. This chain connects TRBV5-1 to TRBJ2-1, with no clear D. The CDR3 totals 14 residues. CDR1 SGHRS and CDR2 YFSETQ come from the germline V gene. V was clipped by 2 bases and J by 3 bases, with 9 bases between them. The CDR3 DNA reads as TGCGCCAGCAGCTTACGCCGAGGCTACAATGAGCAGTTCTTC. Protein sequence: CASSLRRGYNEQFF.

V and J are TRBV10-2 and TRBJ2-7; D not resolved. Trimming shortened V by 5 bases and J by 2 bases, and 22 bases separated the two germline ends. This CDR3 is built from 17 residues. Germline V gene sequence: CDR1 WSHSY, CDR2 SAAADI. CDR3 DNA: TGCGCCAGCAGTCCCCTCCTGGCGGACGCCCCCCCCTACGAGCAGTACTTC. It yields the protein CASSPLLADAPPYEQYF.

This clone was seen just once. The J gene is TRBJ1-1, the V gene TRBV28, with D tentatively TRBD1 (5 bases). CDR1 MDHEN and CDR2 SYDVKM come from the germline V gene. Trimming shortened V by 3 bases and J by 0 bases, and 11 bases separated the two germline ends. There are 15 residues in the CDR3. The DNA of the CDR3 is TGTGCCAGCAGTTTCCCCATGACAGTGAACACTGAAGCTTTCTTT. Translating it yields CASSFPMTVNTEAFF.

This clone was found once. This chain uses TRBV7-9 with TRBJ1-4; TRBD1 aligns across 7 bases. The CDR3 loop spans 15 amino acids. With 4 bases clipped from V and 6 bases from J, the junction kept 8 bases outside the gene matches. Per germline, CDR1 SEHNR and CDR2 FQNEAQ (reference sequence). The CDR3 here is CASSSWTGADEKLFF. CDR3 bases: TGTGCCAGCAGCTCCTGGACAGGAGCCGATGAAAAACTGTTTTTT.

The rearrangement joins TRBV4-2 to TRBJ2-7; no clear D gene. The ends were cut back, 0 bases at V and 6 bases at J, with 9 bases in the middle. Germline V gene lookup returns CDR1 LGHNA and CDR2 YNFKEQ. CDR3 length: 13 residues. CDR3 protein: CASSQDILVEQYF. The CDR3 DNA is TGTGCCAGCAGCCAAGATATACTTGTCGAGCAGTACTTC.

A remark on this clone: The same CDR3 arises from other DNA sequences in this sample as well. The CDR3 loop is CASSLSAATYEQYF. DNA for the CDR3: TGTGCCAGCAGTTTATCTGCAGCGACCTACGAGCAGTACTTC. The chain is built from TRBV28 and TRBJ2-7, with D unclear. Trimming took off 1 base at V and 2 bases at J, with 9 bases between the two ends. CDR3 length: 14 residues. Germline values: CDR1 MDHEN, CDR2 SYDVKM.

The V call is TRBV7-2, the J call TRBJ2-7; 8 bases match TRBD2. Per the germline V gene, CDR1 is SGHTA and CDR2 is FQGNSA. This CDR3 has 16 amino acids. The V gene end was trimmed by 4 bases and the J gene end by 6 bases; junction bases not matched to a gene: 14. CDR3 nucleotides: TGTGCCAGCAGCTCGCGGGGAGCGGGAGCGACTTCCGAGCAGTACTTC. This gives the protein CASSSRGAGATSEQYF.

The J gene is TRBJ1-4, the V gene TRBV5-1, with 8 bases lining up with TRBD1. Trimming took 0 bases from V and 13 from J; bases not matched to a gene: 17. The germline V gene encodes CDR1 SGHRS and CDR2 YFSETQ. This CDR3 has 17 residues. The CDR3 sequence is CASSLAFGTGGDGGLFF. For the CDR3, the DNA is TGCGCCAGCAGCTTGGCGTTCGGGACAGGTGGCGATGGGGGACTGTTTTTT.

V gene TRBV15 combines with J gene TRBJ2-7; D is perhaps TRBD1 or TRBD2 (5 bases each). Germline V gene sequence: CDR1 LNHNV, CDR2 YYDKDF (reference sequence). CDR3 length: 15 residues. Trimming took off 4 bases at V and 0 bases at J, with 13 bases between the two ends. The CDR3 nucleotides are TGTGCCACCAGCAAGGCCGGGACCGCCTCCTACGAGCAGTACTTC. Its translation is CATSKAGTASYEQYF.

V usage is TRBV18 and J usage is TRBJ2-1; 9 bases match TRBD2. Per germline, CDR1 KGHSH and CDR2 LQKENI. The CDR3 contains 15 residues. Trimming took 2 bases from V and 7 from J; bases not matched to a gene: 6. The CDR3 sequence: CASSPGSGSGNEQFF. For the CDR3, the DNA is TGTGCCAGCTCACCAGGTAGCGGGAGTGGGAATGAGCAGTTCTTC. The full variable domain, in which reference TRBV18 and TRBJ2-1 provide the parts outside the CDR3, is NAGVMQNPRHLVRRRGQEARLRCSPMKGHSHVYWYRQLPEEGLKFMVYLQKENIIDESGMPKERFSAEFPKEGPSILRIQQVVRGDSAAYFCASSPGSGSGNEQFFGPGTRLTVL.

The CDR3 DNA follows: TGTGCCAGCAGCGTAGACGGCACTAGAGAAGAGACCCAGTACTTC. As protein: CASSVDGTREETQYF. The gene calls are TRBV9 and TRBJ2-5, with D possibly being TRBD2 (5 bases). The ends were cut back, 0 bases at V and 3 bases at J, with 12 bases in the middle. The CDR3 has 15 residues. Per germline, CDR1 SGDLS and CDR2 YYNGEE.

The chain has TRBV10-3 and TRBJ1-1; no definite D call. This CDR3 is 13 amino acids long. In germline, CDR1 is ENHRY, CDR2 SYGVKD. The V end lost 4 bases, the J end lost 1 base, and 7 bases lay between the germline ends. In nucleotides, the CDR3 is TGTGCCATCAGTGTCCTTACGAACACTGAAGCTTTCTTT. This codes for CAISVLTNTEAFF.

This clone was detected a few times. This chain connects TRBV11-2 to TRBJ1-3; no firm D call. The CDR3 extends over 14 amino acids. Deletions cut 4 bases from V and 0 bases from J, with 7 bases between. In germline, CDR1 is SGHAT, CDR2 FQNNGV. The DNA for the CDR3 is TGTGCCAGCAGCTCCGTCGTCTCTGGAAACACCATATATTTT. It encodes CASSSVVSGNTIYF.

The rearrangement uses TRBV18 and TRBJ2-1, with D perhaps given as TRBD1 or TRBD2 (5 bases each). The germline V gene encodes CDR1 KGHSH and CDR2 LQKENI. CDR3 length equals 16 residues. Trimming took 5 bases from V and 0 from J, leaving 14 bases between them. CDR3 residues: CASSRTGQGSYNEQFF. In DNA, the CDR3 is TGTGCCAGCTCAAGGACGGGGCAGGGCTCCTACAATGAGCAGTTCTTC. Variable domain in full (rest from reference TRBV18 and TRBJ2-1): NAGVMQNPRHLVRRRGQEARLRCSPMKGHSHVYWYRQLPEEGLKFMVYLQKENIIDESGMPKERFSAEFPKEGPSILRIQQVVRGDSAAYFCASSRTGQGSYNEQFFGPGTRLTVL.

The V call is TRBV9, the J call TRBJ2-3, with 8 positions matching TRBD2. The trim removed 1 base at V and 0 bases at J, leaving 10 bases unmatched. The CDR3 covers 18 residues. Germline values: CDR1 SGDLS, CDR2 YYNGEE. In DNA, the CDR3 is TGTGCCAGCAGCGTATCCCGAGGGACTAGTGCAAGCACAGATACGCAGTATTTT. It is translated as CASSVSRGTSASTDTQYF.